This section outlines one TCR beta chain sequence together with its context. This record belongs to a study of T cell changes during pregnancy in multiple sclerosis. TCRdb's copy holds only in-frame clones and misses some; the assay was immunoSEQ multiplex PCR. The top ten hold approximately 1.7% of the sample, which has tens of thousands of clones, 93% seen once. This CDR3 contains 13 residues. Trimming took 2 bases from V and 6 from J, leaving 8 bases between them. Germline-derived CDR1 and CDR2 are SGHTA and FQGTGA. The chain combines TRBV7-3 with TRBJ2-1; tentative D call: TRBD1 (6 bases). The material sequenced was peripheral blood, taken after pregnancy. The source of this sequence is a female donor with multiple sclerosis, enrolled in a pregnancy study. DNA for the CDR3: TGTGCCAGCAGCTTAGCAGGGGTCAATGAGCAGTTCTTC. This encodes CASSLAGVNEQFF. Variable domain in full (rest from reference TRBV7-3 and TRBJ2-1): GAGVSQTPSNKVTEKGKYVELRCDPISGHTALYWYRQSLGQGPEFLIYFQGTGAADDSGLPNDRFFAVRPEGSVSTLKIQRTERGDSAVYLCASSLAGVNEQFFGPGTRLTVL.